A selection of T cell receptor beta chains follows, all from one sample in a study of T-cell memory formation after mild COVID-19. One entry per CDR3 protein, called by TCRdb with MiXCR from the 5' RACE reads. The data show around 250,000 distinct CDR3 sequences, approximately 15% seen once. The sample was PBMCs or a T cell subset sorted from them (not recorded which). These TCRs come from an adult woman who had mild COVID-19 (a few samples of this study predate the infection). Cell type and time point are not known. The CDR3 runs from the conserved cysteine through the conserved F or W. Fields, in order: V gene, clone size, D gene, J gene, CDR3 protein, CDR3 DNA. D genes are given only for firm matches. Some rows mark clone size as missing; the rest say once, few, many or name a class of expanded clone.

>TRBV27|NA|NA|TRBJ1-1
CASSLGIPNTEAFF
TGTGCCAGCAGTTTAGGGATACCGAACACTGAAGCTTTCTTT
>TRBV5-1|few|NA|TRBJ1-3
CASSGSSAGNTIYF
TGCGCCAGCAGCGGGAGTTCGGCTGGAAACACCATATATTTT
>TRBV6-5|once|TRBD1|TRBJ1-1
CASSYSNRGRPNTEAFF
TGTGCCAGCAGTTACTCCAACAGGGGGAGGCCGAACACTGAAGCTTTCTTT
>TRBV24-1|NA|TRBD1|TRBJ1-4
CATSDSRDSIRKLFF
TGTGCCACCAGTGATTCGCGGGACAGTATCCGAAAACTGTTTTTT
>TRBV11-2|few|NA|TRBJ2-1
CASSPYLLADEQFF
TGTGCCAGCAGCCCGTACTTACTAGCAGATGAGCAGTTCTTC
>TRBV7-2|few|NA|TRBJ2-1
CASSNYLDNEQFF
TGTGCCAGCAGTAATTATTTAGACAATGAGCAGTTCTTC
>TRBV12-3/TRBV12-4|few|NA|TRBJ1-5
CASSPREGLNQPQHF
TGTGCCAGCAGCCCCCGCGAGGGGCTCAATCAGCCCCAGCATTTT
>TRBV12-3/TRBV12-4|NA|NA|TRBJ2-1
CASSPEVHNEQFF
TGTGCCAGCAGTCCAGAAGTGCACAATGAGCAGTTCTTC
>TRBV10-3|many|TRBD1|TRBJ2-1
CAISDPNRGRHNEQFF
TGTGCCATCAGTGACCCCAACAGGGGTCGCCACAATGAGCAGTTCTTC
>TRBV2|NA|NA|TRBJ2-2
CASSEENSGELFF
TGTGCCAGCAGTGAAGAGAACAGCGGGGAGCTGTTTTTT
>TRBV6-5|NA|NA|TRBJ2-5
CASTYSGAGAQETQYF
TGTGCCAGCACCTACAGTGGGGCGGGGGCCCAAGAGACCCAGTACTTC
>TRBV6-5|few|TRBD2|TRBJ2-5
CASSSAGGGEETQYF
TGTGCCAGCAGTTCGGCGGGAGGAGGTGAAGAGACCCAGTACTTC
>TRBV12-3/TRBV12-4|few|NA|TRBJ2-3
CASSPPGRGRTDTQYF
TGTGCCAGCAGTCCTCCCGGGCGGGGGCGCACAGATACGCAGTATTTT
>TRBV2|NA|NA|TRBJ1-2
CSSSPGQPYGYTF
TGTTCCAGCAGTCCTGGACAGCCCTATGGCTACACCTTC
>TRBV5-5|few|TRBD1|TRBJ1-5
CASSFHGTGHQPQHF
TGTGCCAGCAGCTTCCACGGGACAGGACATCAGCCCCAGCATTTT
>TRBV18|few|NA|TRBJ1-1
CASSPPVNTEAFF
TGTGCCAGCTCACCACCAGTGAACACTGAAGCTTTCTTT
>TRBV9|few|NA|TRBJ2-5
CASSVGWGQETQYF
TGTGCCAGCAGCGTAGGGTGGGGACAAGAGACCCAGTACTTC
>TRBV6-2/TRBV6-3|NA|TRBD2|TRBJ2-7
CASSYLGAGSYEQYF
TGTGCCAGCAGTTACTTGGGAGCGGGATCCTACGAGCAGTACTTC
>TRBV5-1|few|NA|TRBJ1-2
CASTRSGPSGYTF
TGCGCCAGCACGCGGTCCGGGCCGTCTGGCTACACCTTC
>TRBV10-3|NA|NA|TRBJ2-1
CAISESAGEQFF
TGTGCCATCAGTGAGTCGGCGGGTGAGCAGTTCTTC
>TRBV4-1|NA|NA|TRBJ2-3
CASSQGQYTDTQYF
TGCGCCAGCAGCCAAGGGCAGTACACAGATACGCAGTATTTT
>TRBV12-3/TRBV12-4|NA|NA|TRBJ2-3
CASSLSGSANTQYF
TGTGCCAGCAGTTTGAGCGGGTCCGCAAATACGCAGTATTTT
>TRBV30|few|NA|TRBJ1-1
CAWARTSRGNMNTEAFF
TGTGCCTGGGCGAGGACGTCGCGGGGAAACATGAACACTGAAGCTTTCTTT
>TRBV20-1|few|NA|TRBJ1-2
CSAKGFYGYTF
TGCAGTGCTAAAGGATTCTATGGCTACACCTTC
>TRBV12-3/TRBV12-4|many|NA|TRBJ2-1
CASSPSSRANEQFF
TGTGCCAGCAGCCCGAGCTCCAGAGCCAATGAGCAGTTCTTC
>TRBV11-3|once|TRBD2|TRBJ2-7
CASSPPGTSGRPYEQYF
TGTGCCAGCAGCCCCCCCGGGACTAGCGGAAGGCCCTACGAGCAGTACTTC
>TRBV7-2|NA|NA|TRBJ2-5
CASSLGMRQETQYF
TGTGCCAGCAGTTTAGGGATGAGGCAAGAGACCCAGTACTTC
>TRBV12-3/TRBV12-4|NA|NA|TRBJ2-7
CASSLPGQRQYF
TGTGCCAGCAGTTTACCAGGACAGCGGCAGTACTTC
>TRBV5-1|NA|NA|TRBJ2-7
CASSFETNYEQYF
TGCGCCAGCAGCTTTGAGACTAACTACGAGCAGTACTTC
>TRBV5-1|NA|NA|TRBJ1-1
CASSLGGDPEAFF
TGCGCCAGCAGCTTGGGGGGGGACCCTGAAGCTTTCTTT
>TRBV12-3/TRBV12-4|NA|NA|TRBJ2-2
CASSFQGTTGELFF
TGTGCCAGCAGTTTTCAGGGAACCACCGGGGAGCTGTTTTTT
>TRBV23-1|few|TRBD1|TRBJ2-7
CASSRTDRDTYEQYF
TGCGCCAGCAGCCGAACCGACAGGGACACCTACGAGCAGTACTTC
>TRBV24-1|NA|TRBD1|TRBJ1-2
CATSNPRDRKNYGYTF
TGTGCCACCAGCAATCCCCGGGACAGGAAGAACTATGGCTACACCTTC
>TRBV12-3/TRBV12-4|few|TRBD1|TRBJ1-3
CASRQTGSGNTIYF
TGTGCCAGCAGACAGACAGGGTCTGGAAACACCATATATTTT
>TRBV5-1|many|NA|TRBJ2-3
CASSLPGSTDTQYF
TGCGCCAGCAGCTTGCCGGGGAGCACAGATACGCAGTATTTT
>TRBV5-1|many|NA|TRBJ2-3
CASSGDSNTQYF
TGCGCCAGCAGCGGAGACAGCAATACGCAGTATTTT
>TRBV3-2|NA|NA|TRBJ2-2
CASRSRREWAGELFF
TGTGCCAGCAGATCTAGGCGCGAGTGGGCCGGGGAGCTGTTTTTT
>TRBV20-1|few|TRBD2|TRBJ2-1
CSATTSGGYYNEQFF
TGCAGTGCTACGACTAGCGGGGGTTACTACAATGAGCAGTTCTTC
>TRBV5-6|NA|NA|TRBJ2-3
CASSGPPRTDTQYF
TGTGCCAGCAGCGGGCCCCCACGCACAGATACGCAGTATTTT
>TRBV12-3/TRBV12-4|few|NA|TRBJ2-1
CASSLKIQGSSEQFF
TGTGCCAGCAGTTTAAAAATACAGGGATCCAGTGAGCAGTTCTTC
>TRBV5-1|NA|NA|TRBJ1-2
CASRERQDYGYTF
TGCGCCAGCAGAGAAAGACAGGACTATGGCTACACCTTC
>TRBV12-3/TRBV12-4|few|NA|TRBJ1-1
CASSPDLGRINTEAFF
TGTGCCAGCAGTCCAGACCTGGGACGGATTAACACTGAAGCTTTCTTT
>TRBV5-6|NA|NA|TRBJ1-1
CASSLVQQTEAFF
TGTGCCAGCAGCTTGGTTCAACAGACTGAAGCTTTCTTT
>TRBV7-8|few|NA|TRBJ2-6
CASSLGRTGRSPGANVLTF
TGTGCCAGCAGCTTAGGCAGAACAGGGAGGTCCCCTGGGGCCAACGTCCTGACTTTC
>TRBV2|few|NA|TRBJ1-4
CASSETGLGEKLFF
TGTGCCAGCAGCGAAACAGGGCTGGGTGAAAAACTGTTTTTT
>TRBV5-1|few|TRBD2|TRBJ2-3
CASSFRGRGVVPDTQYF
TGCGCCAGCAGCTTCCGAGGGCGGGGGGTAGTGCCAGATACGCAGTATTTT